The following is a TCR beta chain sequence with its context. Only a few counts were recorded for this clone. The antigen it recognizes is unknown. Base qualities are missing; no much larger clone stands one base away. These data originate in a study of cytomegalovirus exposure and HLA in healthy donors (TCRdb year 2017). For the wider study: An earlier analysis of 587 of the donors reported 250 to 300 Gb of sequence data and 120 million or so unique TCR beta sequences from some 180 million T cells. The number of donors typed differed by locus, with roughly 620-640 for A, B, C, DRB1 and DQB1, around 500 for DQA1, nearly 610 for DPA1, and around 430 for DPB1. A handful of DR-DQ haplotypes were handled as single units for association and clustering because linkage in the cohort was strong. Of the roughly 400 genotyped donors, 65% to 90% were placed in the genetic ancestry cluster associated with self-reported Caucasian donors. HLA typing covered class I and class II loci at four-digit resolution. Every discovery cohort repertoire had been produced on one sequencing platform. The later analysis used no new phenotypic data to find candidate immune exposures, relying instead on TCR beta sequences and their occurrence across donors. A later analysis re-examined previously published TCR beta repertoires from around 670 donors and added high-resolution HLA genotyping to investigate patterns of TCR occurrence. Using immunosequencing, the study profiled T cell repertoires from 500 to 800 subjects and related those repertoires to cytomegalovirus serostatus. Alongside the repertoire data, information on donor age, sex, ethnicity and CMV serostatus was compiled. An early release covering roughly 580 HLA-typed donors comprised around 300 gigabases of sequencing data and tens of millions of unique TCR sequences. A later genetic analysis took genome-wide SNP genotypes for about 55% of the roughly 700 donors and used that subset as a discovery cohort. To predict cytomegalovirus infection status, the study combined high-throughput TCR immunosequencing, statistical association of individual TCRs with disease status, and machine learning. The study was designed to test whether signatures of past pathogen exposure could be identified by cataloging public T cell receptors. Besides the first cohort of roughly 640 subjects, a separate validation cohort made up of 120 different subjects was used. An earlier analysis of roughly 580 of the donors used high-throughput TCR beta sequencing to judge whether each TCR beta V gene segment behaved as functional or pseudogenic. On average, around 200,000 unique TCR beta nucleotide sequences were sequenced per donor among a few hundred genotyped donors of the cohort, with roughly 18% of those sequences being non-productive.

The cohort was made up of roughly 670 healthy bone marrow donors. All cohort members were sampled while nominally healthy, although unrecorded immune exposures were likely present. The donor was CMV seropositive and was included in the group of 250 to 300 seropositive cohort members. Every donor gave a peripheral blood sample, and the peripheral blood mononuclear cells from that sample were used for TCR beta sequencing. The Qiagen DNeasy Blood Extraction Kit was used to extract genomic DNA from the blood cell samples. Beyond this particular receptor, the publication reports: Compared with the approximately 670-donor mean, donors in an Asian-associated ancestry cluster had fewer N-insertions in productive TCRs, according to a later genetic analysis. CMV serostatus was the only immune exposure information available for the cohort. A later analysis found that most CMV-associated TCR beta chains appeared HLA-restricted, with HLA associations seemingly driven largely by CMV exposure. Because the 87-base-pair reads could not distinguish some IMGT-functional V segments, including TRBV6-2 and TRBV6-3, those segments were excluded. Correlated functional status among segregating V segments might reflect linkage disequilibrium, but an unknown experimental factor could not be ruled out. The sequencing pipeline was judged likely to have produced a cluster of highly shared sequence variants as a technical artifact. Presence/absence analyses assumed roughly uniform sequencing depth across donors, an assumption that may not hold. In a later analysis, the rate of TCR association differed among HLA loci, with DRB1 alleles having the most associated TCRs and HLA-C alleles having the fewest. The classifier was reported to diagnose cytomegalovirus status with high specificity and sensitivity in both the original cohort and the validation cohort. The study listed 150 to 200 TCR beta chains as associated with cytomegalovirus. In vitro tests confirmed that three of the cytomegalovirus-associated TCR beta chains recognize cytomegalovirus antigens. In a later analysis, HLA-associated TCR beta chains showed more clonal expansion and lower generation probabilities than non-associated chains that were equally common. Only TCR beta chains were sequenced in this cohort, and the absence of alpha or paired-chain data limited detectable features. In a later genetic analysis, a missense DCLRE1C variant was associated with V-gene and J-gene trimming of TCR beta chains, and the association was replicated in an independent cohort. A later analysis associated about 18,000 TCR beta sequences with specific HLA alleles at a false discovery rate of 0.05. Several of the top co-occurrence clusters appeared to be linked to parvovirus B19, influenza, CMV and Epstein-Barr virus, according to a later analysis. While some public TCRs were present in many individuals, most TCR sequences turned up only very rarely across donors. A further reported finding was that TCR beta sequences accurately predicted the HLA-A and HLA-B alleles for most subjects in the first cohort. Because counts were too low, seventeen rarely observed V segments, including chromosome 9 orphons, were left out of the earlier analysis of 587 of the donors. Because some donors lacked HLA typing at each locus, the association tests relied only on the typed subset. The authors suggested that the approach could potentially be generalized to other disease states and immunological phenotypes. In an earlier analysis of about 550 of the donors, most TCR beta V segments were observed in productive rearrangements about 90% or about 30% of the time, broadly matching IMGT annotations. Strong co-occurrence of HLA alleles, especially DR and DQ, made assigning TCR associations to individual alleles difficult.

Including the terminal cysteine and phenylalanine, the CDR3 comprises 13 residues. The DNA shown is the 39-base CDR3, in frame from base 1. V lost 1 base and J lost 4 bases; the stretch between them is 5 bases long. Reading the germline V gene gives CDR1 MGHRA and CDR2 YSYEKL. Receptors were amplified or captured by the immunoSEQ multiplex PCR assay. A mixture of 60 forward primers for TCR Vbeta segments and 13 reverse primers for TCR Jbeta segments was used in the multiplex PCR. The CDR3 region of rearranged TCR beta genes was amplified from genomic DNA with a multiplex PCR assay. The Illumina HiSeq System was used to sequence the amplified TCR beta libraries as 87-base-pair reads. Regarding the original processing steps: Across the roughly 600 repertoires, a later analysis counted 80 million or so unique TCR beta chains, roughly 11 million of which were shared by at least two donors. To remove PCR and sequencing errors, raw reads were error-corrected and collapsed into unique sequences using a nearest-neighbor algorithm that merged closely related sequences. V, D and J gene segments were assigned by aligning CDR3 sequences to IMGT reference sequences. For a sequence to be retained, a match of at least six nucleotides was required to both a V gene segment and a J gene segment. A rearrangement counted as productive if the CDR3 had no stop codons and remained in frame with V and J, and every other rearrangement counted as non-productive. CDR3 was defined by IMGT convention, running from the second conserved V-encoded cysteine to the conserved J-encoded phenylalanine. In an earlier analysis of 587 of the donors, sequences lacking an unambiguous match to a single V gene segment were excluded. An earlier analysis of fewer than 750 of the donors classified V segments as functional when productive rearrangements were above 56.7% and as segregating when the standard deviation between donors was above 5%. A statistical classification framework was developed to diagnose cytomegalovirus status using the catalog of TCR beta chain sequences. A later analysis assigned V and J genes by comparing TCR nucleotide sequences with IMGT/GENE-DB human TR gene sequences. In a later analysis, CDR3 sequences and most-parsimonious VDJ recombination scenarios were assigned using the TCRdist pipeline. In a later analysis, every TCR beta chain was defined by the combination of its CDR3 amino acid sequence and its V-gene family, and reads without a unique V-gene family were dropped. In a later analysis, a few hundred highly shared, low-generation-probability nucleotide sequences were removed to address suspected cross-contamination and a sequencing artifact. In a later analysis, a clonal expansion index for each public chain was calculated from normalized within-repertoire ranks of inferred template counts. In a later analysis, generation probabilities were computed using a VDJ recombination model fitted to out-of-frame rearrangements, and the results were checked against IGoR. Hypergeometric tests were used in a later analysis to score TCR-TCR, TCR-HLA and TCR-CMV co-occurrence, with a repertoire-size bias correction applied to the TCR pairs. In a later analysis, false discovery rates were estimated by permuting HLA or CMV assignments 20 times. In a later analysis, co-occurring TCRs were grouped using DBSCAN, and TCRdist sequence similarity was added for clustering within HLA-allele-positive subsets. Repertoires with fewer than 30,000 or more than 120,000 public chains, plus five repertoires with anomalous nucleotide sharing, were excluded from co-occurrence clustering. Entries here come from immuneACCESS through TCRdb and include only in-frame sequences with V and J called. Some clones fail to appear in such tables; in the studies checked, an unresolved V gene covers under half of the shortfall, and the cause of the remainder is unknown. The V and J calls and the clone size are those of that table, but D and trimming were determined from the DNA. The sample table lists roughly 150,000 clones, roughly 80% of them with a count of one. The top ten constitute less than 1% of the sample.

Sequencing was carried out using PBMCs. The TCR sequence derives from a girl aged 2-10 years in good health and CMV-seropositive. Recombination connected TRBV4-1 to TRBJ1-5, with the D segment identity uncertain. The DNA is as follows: TGCGCCAGCAGCCAAGTCCTAAATCAGCCCCAGCATTTT. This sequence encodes CASSQVLNQPQHF.